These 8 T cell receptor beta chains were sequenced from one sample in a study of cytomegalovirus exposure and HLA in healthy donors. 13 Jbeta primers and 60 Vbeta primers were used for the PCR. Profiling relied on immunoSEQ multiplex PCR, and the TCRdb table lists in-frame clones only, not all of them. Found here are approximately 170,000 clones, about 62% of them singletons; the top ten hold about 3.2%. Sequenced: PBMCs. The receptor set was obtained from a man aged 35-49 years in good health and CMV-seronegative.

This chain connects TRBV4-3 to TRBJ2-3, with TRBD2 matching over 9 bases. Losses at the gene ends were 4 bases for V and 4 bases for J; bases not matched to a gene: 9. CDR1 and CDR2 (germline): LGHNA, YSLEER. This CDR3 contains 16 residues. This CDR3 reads CASSLGREGLPDTQYF. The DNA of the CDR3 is TGCGCCAGCAGCCTCGGGCGGGAGGGCCTCCCAGATACGCAGTATTTT.

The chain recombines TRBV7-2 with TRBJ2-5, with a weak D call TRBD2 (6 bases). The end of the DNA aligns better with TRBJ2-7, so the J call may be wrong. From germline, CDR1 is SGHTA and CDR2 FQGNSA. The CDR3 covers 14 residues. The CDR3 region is CASSSQEGHYEQYF. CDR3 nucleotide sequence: TGTGCCAGCAGCTCCCAGGAGGGGCACTACGAGCAGTACTTC.

The CDR3 coding sequence is TGTGCCTGGAGCGCCCGGGACAGGGGGCGCGAGACCCAGTACTTC. Protein: CAWSARDRGRETQYF. The chain carries TRBV30 and TRBJ2-5, with TRBD1 matching 12 bases. CDR1 is GTSNPN and CDR2 is SVGIG in the germline V gene (reference sequence). V lost 3 bases to trimming and J lost 5 bases; unmatched junction nucleotides: 7. This CDR3 is 15 amino acids long.

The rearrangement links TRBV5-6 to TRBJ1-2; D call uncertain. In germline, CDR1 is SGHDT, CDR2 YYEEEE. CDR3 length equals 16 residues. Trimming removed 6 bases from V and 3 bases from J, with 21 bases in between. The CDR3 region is CASNPIRVRGDYGYTF. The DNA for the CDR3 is TGTGCCAGCAACCCCATCCGGGTCCGAGGAGACTATGGCTACACCTTC.

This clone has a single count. Here the CDR3 reads CASSFRGGDTEAFF. In DNA form, the CDR3 reads TGTGCCAGCAGTTTTCGGGGTGGGGACACTGAAGCTTTCTTT. The rearrangement uses TRBV28 and TRBJ1-1; the D is unclear. This CDR3 is built from 14 residues. V dropped 3 bases and J dropped 3 bases, with 11 bases sitting between them. CDR1 and CDR2 from the germline V gene are MDHEN and SYDVKM.

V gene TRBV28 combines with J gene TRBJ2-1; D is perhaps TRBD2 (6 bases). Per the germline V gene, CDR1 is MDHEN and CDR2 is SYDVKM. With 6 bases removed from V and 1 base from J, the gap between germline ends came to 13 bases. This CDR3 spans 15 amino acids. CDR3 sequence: CASSQRAGSYNEQFF. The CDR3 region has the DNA TGTGCCAGCAGCCAAAGGGCGGGGTCCTACAATGAGCAGTTCTTC.

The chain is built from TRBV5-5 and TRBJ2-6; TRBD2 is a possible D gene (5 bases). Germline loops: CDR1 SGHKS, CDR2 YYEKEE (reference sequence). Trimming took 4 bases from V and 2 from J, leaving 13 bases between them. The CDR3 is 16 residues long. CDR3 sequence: CASSPPGYPGANVLTF. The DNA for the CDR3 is TGTGCCAGCAGCCCGCCGGGGTATCCTGGGGCCAACGTCCTGACTTTC.

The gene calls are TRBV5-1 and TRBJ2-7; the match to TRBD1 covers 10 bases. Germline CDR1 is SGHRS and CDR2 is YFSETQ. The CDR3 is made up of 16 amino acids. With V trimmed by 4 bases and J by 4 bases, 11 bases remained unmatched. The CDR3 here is CASSPPGTGVFYEQYF. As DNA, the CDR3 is TGCGCCAGCAGCCCGCCCGGGACAGGGGTATTTTACGAGCAGTACTTC. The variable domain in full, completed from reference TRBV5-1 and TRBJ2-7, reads KAGVTQTPRYLIKTRGQQVTLSCSPISGHRSVSWYQQTPGQGLQFLFEYFSETQRNKGNFPGRFSGRQFSNSRSEMNVSTLELGDSALYLCASSPPGTGVFYEQYFGPGTRLTVT.